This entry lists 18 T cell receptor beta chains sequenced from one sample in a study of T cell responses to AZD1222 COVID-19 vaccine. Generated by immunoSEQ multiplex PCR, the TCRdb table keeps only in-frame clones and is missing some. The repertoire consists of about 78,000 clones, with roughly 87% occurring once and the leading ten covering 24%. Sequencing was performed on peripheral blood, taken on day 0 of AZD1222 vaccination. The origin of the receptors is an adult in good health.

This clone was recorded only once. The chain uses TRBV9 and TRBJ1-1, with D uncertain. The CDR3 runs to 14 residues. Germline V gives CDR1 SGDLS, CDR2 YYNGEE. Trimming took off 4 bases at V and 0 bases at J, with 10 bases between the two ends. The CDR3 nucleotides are TGTGCCAGCAGCCCGATTGAGGTGAACACTGAAGCTTTCTTT. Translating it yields CASSPIEVNTEAFF.

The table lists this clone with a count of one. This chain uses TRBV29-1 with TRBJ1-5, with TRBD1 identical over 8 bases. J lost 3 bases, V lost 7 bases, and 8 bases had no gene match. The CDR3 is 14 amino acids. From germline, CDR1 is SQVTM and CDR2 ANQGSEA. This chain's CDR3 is CSATGQGPNQPQHF. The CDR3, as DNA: TGCAGCGCCACCGGACAGGGCCCCAATCAGCCCCAGCATTTT.

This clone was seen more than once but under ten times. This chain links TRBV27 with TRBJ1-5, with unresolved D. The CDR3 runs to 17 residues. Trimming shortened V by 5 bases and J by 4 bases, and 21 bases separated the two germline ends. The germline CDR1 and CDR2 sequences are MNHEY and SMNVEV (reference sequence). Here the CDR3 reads CASSSFLGGSINQPQHF. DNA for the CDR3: TGTGCCAGCAGTAGTTTTTTGGGAGGGAGCATAAATCAGCCCCAGCATTTT.

This chain's CDR3 is CASRSNEKLFF. CDR3 DNA sequence: TGTGCCAGCAGAAGCAATGAAAAACTGTTTTTT. The V gene is TRBV6-5, the J gene TRBJ1-4, with no clear D. V was shortened by 6 bases and J by 5 bases, with 4 bases between the two germline ends. CDR1 is MNHEY, CDR2 SVGAGI, per germline. CDR3 length: 11 amino acids.

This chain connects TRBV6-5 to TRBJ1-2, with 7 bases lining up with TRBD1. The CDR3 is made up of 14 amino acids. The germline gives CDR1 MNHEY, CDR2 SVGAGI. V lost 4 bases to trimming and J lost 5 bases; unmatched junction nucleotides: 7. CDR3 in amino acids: CASSWDSRRYGYTF. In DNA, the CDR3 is TGTGCCAGCAGTTGGGACAGCAGGCGGTATGGCTACACCTTC.

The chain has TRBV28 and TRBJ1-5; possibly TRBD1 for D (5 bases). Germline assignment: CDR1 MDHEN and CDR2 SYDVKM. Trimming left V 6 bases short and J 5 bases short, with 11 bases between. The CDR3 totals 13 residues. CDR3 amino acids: CASSPLGDQPQHF. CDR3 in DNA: TGTGCCAGCAGCCCCCTAGGGGATCAGCCCCAGCATTTT.

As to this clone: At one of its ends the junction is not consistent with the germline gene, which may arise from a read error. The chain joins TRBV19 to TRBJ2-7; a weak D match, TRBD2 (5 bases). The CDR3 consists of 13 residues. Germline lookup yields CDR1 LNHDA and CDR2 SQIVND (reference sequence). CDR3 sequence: CASSAGTSDEQYF. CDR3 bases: TGTGCCAGCTCGGCGGGTACCTCCGACGAGCAGTACTTC.

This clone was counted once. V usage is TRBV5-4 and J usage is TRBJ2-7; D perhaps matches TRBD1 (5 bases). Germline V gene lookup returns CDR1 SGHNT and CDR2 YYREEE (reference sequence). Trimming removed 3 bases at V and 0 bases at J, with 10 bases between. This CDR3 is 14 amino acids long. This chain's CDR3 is CASSYDRSSYEQYF. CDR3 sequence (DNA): TGTGCCAGCAGCTACGACAGAAGCTCCTACGAGCAGTACTTC.

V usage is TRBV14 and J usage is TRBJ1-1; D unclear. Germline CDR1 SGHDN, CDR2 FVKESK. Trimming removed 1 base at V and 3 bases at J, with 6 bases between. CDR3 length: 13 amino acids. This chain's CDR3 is CASSQVGDTEAFF. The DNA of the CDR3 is TGTGCCAGCAGCCAAGTGGGAGACACTGAAGCTTTCTTT.

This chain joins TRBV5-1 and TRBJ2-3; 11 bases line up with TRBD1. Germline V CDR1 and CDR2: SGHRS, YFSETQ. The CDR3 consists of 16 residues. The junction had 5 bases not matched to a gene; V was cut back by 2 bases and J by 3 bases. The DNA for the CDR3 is TGCGCCAGCAGCTTCACCGGGACAGGGGGAACAGATACGCAGTATTTT. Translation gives CASSFTGTGGTDTQYF.

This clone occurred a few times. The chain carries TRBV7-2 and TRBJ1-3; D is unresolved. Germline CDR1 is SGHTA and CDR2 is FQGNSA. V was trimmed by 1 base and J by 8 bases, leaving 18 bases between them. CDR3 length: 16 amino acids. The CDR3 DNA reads TGTGCCAGCAGCTTAGGGGTTATGGACTATAGTGACACCATATATTTT. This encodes CASSLGVMDYSDTIYF. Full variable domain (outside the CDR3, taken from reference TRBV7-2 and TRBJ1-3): GAGVSQSPSNKVTEKGKDVELRCDPISGHTALYWYRQSLGQGLEFLIYFQGNSAPDKSGLPSDRFSAERTGGSVSTLTIQRTQQEDSAVYLCASSLGVMDYSDTIYFGEGSWLTVV.

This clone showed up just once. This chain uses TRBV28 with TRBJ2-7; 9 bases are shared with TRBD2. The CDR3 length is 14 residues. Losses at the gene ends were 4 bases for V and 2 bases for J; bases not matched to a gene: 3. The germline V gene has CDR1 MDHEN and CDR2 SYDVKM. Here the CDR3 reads CASSSSGTTYEQYF. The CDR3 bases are TGTGCCAGCAGTTCTAGCGGGACGACCTACGAGCAGTACTTC.

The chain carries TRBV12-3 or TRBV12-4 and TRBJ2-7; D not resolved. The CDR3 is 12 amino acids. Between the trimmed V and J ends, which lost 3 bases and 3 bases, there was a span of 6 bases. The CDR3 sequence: CASSFIGYEQYF. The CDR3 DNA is TGTGCCAGCAGTTTCATAGGCTACGAGCAGTACTTC.

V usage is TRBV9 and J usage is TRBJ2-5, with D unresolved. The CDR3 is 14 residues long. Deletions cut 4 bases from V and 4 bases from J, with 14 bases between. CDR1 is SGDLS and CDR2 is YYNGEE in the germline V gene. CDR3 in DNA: TGTGCCAGCAGCCCCACACCCCGTCCAGAGACCCAGTACTTC. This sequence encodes CASSPTPRPETQYF.

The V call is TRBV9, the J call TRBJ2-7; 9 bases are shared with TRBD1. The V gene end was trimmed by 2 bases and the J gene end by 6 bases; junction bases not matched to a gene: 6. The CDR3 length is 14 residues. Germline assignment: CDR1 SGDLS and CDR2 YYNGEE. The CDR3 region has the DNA TGTGCCAGCAGCGTTCGGGGACAGGGAAGCGAGCAGTACTTC. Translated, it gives CASSVRGQGSEQYF.

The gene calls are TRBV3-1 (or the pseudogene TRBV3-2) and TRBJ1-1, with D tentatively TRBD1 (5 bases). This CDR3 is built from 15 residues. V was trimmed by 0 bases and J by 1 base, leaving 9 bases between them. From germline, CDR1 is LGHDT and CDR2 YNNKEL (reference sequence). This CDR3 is CASSQEGTANTEAFF. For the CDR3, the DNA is TGTGCCAGCAGCCAAGAAGGGACGGCGAACACTGAAGCTTTCTTT.

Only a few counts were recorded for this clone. The CDR3 loop is CASSLQPQETQYF. DNA for the CDR3: TGTGCCAGCAGCCTACAGCCCCAAGAGACCCAGTACTTC. The rearrangement uses TRBV11-3 and TRBJ2-5; D not certain. V lost 5 bases, J lost 1 base, and 8 bases lay in between. The CDR3 extends over 13 amino acids. Germline CDR1 is SGHNT and CDR2 is YENEEA.

CDR3 sequence (DNA): TGTGCCAGCAGCCAAGGACTAGCGGCTAGCACAGATACGCAGTATTTT. It codes for CASSQGLAASTDTQYF. The chain has TRBV14 and TRBJ2-3, with 9 bases that match TRBD2. CDR3 length: 16 amino acids. Germline loops: CDR1 SGHDN, CDR2 FVKESK. The junction had 2 bases not matched to a gene; V was cut back by 1 base and J by 0 bases.